This entry lists 16 T cell receptor beta chains sequenced from one sample in a study of blood T cell repertoires in COVID-19. TCRdb's copy holds only in-frame clones and misses some; the assay was immunoSEQ multiplex PCR. Of about 260,000 clones listed, more than 85% were seen once; the top ten hold 2.5% to 3%. The sample comprised PBMCs or T cells enriched from blood (not recorded which). The receptors derive from a man aged 35-49 years who had been exposed to COVID-19.

About this clone: The junction shows a germline mismatch at one end, possibly a read error. The chain carries TRBV5-5 and TRBJ1-2; D is perhaps TRBD1 (5 bases). There are 15 residues in the CDR3. The germline gives CDR1 SGHKS, CDR2 YYEKEE (reference sequence). CDR3 DNA: TGTGCCAGCAGTTTGGGACCAAAGGGAGGCTATGGCTACACCTTC. Translated: CASSLGPKGGYGYTF.

This chain joins TRBV10-3 and TRBJ2-6; D remains ambiguous. Germline values: CDR1 ENHRY, CDR2 SYGVKD. The V end lost 8 bases, the J end lost 1 base, and 12 bases lay between the germline ends. This CDR3 has 15 amino acids. The CDR3, as DNA: TGTGCCATCCATTATAGAGAGTCTGGGGCCAACGTCCTGACTTTC. It is translated as CAIHYRESGANVLTF.

The gene calls are TRBV28 and TRBJ1-1; a possible D gene is TRBD1 (5 bases). The ends were cut back, 7 bases at V and 1 base at J, with 10 bases in the middle. From germline, CDR1 is MDHEN and CDR2 SYDVKM. The CDR3 contains 13 residues. The CDR3 reads CASIEQGNTEAFF. CDR3 nucleotide sequence: TGTGCCAGCATAGAGCAGGGGAACACTGAAGCTTTCTTT.

This chain links TRBV21-1 with TRBJ1-5; the D segment call TRBD1 is taken from the table without a DNA check. TRBV21-1 is a pseudogene segment. CDR3 length: 18 residues. CDR3 nucleotide sequence: TGTGCCAGCGTTCTTGAGGGACAGAACACTATAGGGGATCAGCCCCAGCATTTT. Translating gives CASVLEGQNTIGDQPQHF.

The chain carries TRBV19 and TRBJ1-4, with D possibly TRBD1 on 5 matching bases. The CDR3 consists of 16 residues. V lost 1 base to trimming and J lost 8 bases, with 17 bases between them. The V gene's germline CDR1 is LNHDA and CDR2 SQIVND (reference sequence). CDR3 region: CASSIGRLAGMEKLFF. In nucleotides, the CDR3 is TGTGCCAGTAGTATAGGGCGATTGGCAGGGATGGAAAAACTGTTTTTT.

This chain joins TRBV21-1 and TRBJ2-1; the table's D call TRBD1 went unverified against the DNA. TRBV21-1 is termed a pseudogene. This CDR3 comprises 17 residues. CDR3 coding DNA: TGTGCCAGCAGCAAGGGCGGATCGGGGACAGAGAACAATGAGCAGTTCTTC. Its translation: CASSKGGSGTENNEQFF.

The V gene is TRBV15, the J gene TRBJ2-1; possible D gene TRBD2, 6 bases. CDR3 length: 14 residues. The V and J ends lost 1 base and 6 bases respectively, with 10 bases between them. CDR1 and CDR2 (germline): LNHNV, YYDKDF (reference sequence). The CDR3: CATSRVREGNEQFF. The CDR3 DNA is TGTGCCACCAGCAGAGTGCGGGAAGGCAATGAGCAGTTCTTC.

The rearrangement joins TRBV7-2 to TRBJ2-7; 9 bases align to TRBD2. In germline, CDR1 is SGHTA, CDR2 FQGNSA. J gave up 5 bases and V 5 bases, and 13 bases lay outside the gene matches. The CDR3 length is 16 residues. CDR3 nucleotide sequence: TGTGCCAGCAGCCATTCTAGCGGGGAAGCAATCCACGAGCAGTACTTC. This sequence encodes CASSHSSGEAIHEQYF.

The CDR3 loop is CASSLGQATNTGELFF. CDR3 bases: TGCGCCAGCAGCTTGGGGCAGGCAACGAACACCGGGGAGCTGTTTTTT. The chain joins TRBV5-1 to TRBJ2-2; D is unclear. Germline CDR1 SGHRS, CDR2 YFSETQ. The CDR3 has 16 amino acids. Trimming left V 0 bases short and J 0 bases short, with 9 bases between.

This clone was seen a few times. J is TRBJ1-1 and V is TRBV30; D remains ambiguous. This CDR3 comprises 13 residues. Per germline, CDR1 GTSNPN and CDR2 SVGIG (reference sequence). Between the trimmed V and J ends, which lost 0 bases and 1 base, there was a span of 6 bases. The CDR3 DNA is TGTGCCTGGAGTGTACAACAGAACACTGAAGCTTTCTTT. It codes for CAWSVQQNTEAFF.

J is TRBJ2-7 and V is TRBV18; 10 positions agree with TRBD2. Unmatched junction bases numbered 10, after V lost 3 bases and J lost 5 bases. The CDR3 covers 16 residues. CDR1 is KGHSH and CDR2 is LQKENI in the germline V gene. Here the CDR3 DNA reads TGTGCCAGCTCACCTATAAGCGGGAGGGCCATGGACGAGCAGTACTTC. Its protein product is CASSPISGRAMDEQYF.

This chain connects TRBV27 to TRBJ2-2, with a tentative D call TRBD2 (5 bases). CDR3 size: 16 residues. CDR1 and CDR2 (germline): MNHEY, SMNVEV (reference sequence). V dropped 6 bases and J dropped 0 bases, with 14 bases sitting between them. Written as DNA, the CDR3 is TGTGCCAGCAGCTTAGGAGGAATAGCGAACACCGGGGAGCTGTTTTTT. As protein: CASSLGGIANTGELFF.

This chain joins TRBV5-8 and TRBJ2-7; 8 bases agree with TRBD2. Per the germline V gene, CDR1 is SGHTS and CDR2 is YDEGEE. CDR3 length equals 15 residues. V was clipped by 5 bases and J by 2 bases; unmatched bases: 9. CDR3 in DNA: TGTGCCAGCAGTTTTGCTAGCGGGCAAACCTACGAGCAGTACTTC. This encodes CASSFASGQTYEQYF.

The chain joins TRBV6-5 to TRBJ1-5; a weak D match, TRBD1 (5 bases). Trimming shortened V by 6 bases and J by 2 bases, and 14 bases separated the two germline ends. The CDR3 extends over 15 amino acids. Germline CDR1 reads MNHEY; CDR2 reads SVGAGI. The CDR3, as DNA: TGTGCCAGCAGGGGACTCTCAGGCGGCAATCAGCCCCAGCATTTT. It yields the protein CASRGLSGGNQPQHF.

The V and J genes are TRBV15 and TRBJ1-5; tentatively, D is TRBD1 (6 bases). V was trimmed by 3 bases and J by 3 bases, leaving 9 bases between them. Looked up from germline, CDR1 is LNHNV and CDR2 is YYDKDF (reference sequence). This CDR3 spans 14 amino acids. CDR3 sequence reads: CATSRDSYNQPQHF. The CDR3 nucleotides read TGTGCCACCAGCAGGGACAGCTACAATCAGCCCCAGCATTTT.

The chain links TRBV29-1 to TRBJ1-1; 11 bases align to TRBD1. The CDR3 is 15 residues long. Germline lookup yields CDR1 SQVTM and CDR2 ANQGSEA. V lost 7 bases and J lost 2; bases outside the gene matches: 9. The CDR3 DNA reads TGCAGCGCCATGGGACAGGGGGGCCTCAACACTGAAGCTTTCTTT. Its protein product is CSAMGQGGLNTEAFF.